This T cell receptor (beta chain) stems from a study of blood T cell repertoires in COVID-19. The assay was immunoSEQ multiplex PCR, and TCRdb's table has in-frame clones only and misses some. The sample yields roughly 200,000 clones, about four fifths seen once. The CDR3 runs 14 residues. Germline CDR1 is ENHRY and CDR2 is SYGVKD. V lost 1 base and J lost 3, with 7 bases in between. The sequence came from a middle-aged woman with COVID-19, enrolled during active disease. Sequencing was carried out using peripheral blood. V is TRBV10-3 and J is TRBJ1-5; D not resolved. In DNA, the CDR3 is TGTGCCATCAGTGAGTACGGGGTCAATCAGCCCCAGCATTTT. Its protein product is CAISEYGVNQPQHF.